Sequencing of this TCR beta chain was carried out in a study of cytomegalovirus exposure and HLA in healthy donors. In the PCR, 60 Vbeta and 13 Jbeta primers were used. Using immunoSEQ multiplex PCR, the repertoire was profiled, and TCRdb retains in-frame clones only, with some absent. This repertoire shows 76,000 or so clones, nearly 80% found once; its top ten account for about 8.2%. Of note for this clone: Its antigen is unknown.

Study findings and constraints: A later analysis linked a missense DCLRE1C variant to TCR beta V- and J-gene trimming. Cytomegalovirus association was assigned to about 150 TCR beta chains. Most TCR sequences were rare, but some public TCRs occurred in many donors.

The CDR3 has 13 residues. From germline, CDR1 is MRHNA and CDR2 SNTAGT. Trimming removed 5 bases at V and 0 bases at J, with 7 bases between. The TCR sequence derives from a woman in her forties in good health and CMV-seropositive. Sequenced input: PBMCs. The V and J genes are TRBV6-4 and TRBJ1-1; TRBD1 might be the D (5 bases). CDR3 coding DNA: TGTGCCAGCAGTCGGGGGGTGAACACTGAAGCTTTCTTT. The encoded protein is CASSRGVNTEAFF.